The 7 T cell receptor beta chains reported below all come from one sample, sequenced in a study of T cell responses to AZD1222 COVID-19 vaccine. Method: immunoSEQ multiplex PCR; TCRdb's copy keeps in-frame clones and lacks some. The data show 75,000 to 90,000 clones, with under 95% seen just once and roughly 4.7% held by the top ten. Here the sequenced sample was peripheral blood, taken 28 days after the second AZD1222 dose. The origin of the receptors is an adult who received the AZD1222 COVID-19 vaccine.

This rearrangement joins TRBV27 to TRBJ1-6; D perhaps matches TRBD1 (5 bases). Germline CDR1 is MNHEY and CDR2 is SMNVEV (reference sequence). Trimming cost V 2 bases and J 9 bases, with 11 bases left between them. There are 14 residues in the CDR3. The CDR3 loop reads CASSLTPGLSPLHF. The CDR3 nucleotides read TGTGCCAGCAGTTTAACCCCGGGGCTTTCACCCCTCCACTTT.

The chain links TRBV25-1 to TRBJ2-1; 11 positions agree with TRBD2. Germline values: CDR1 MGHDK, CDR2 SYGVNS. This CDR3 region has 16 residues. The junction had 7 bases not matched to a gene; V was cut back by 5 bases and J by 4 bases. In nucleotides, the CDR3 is TGTGCCAGCAGTTTCACTAGCGGGAGATCTTACAATGAGCAGTTCTTC. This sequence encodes CASSFTSGRSYNEQFF.

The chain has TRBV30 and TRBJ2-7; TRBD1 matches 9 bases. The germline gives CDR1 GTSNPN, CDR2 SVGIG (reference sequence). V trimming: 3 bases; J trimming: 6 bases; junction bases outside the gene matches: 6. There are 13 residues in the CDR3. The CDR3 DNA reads TGTGCCTGGAGCGACTGGACAGGGGCCGAGCAGTACTTC. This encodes CAWSDWTGAEQYF. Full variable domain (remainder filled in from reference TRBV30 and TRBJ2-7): SQTIHQWPATLVQPVGSPLSLECTVEGTSNPNLYWYRQAAGRGLQLLFYSVGIGQISSEVPQNLSASRPQDRQFILSSKKLLLSDSGFYLCAWSDWTGAEQYFGPGTRLTVT.

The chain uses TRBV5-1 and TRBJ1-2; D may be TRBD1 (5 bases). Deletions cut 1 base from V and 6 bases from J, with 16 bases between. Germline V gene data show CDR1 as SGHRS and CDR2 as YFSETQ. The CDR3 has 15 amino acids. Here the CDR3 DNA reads TGCGCCAGCAGCTTGTTTTCACAGGATGGAGATGGCTACACCTTC. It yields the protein CASSLFSQDGDGYTF.

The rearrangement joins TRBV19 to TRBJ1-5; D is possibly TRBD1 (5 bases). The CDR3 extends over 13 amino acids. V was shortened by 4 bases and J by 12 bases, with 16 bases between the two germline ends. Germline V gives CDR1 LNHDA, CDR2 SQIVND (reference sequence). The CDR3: CASSTRTPELQHF. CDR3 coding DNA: TGTGCCAGTAGTACCAGGACACCCGAGCTCCAGCATTTT.

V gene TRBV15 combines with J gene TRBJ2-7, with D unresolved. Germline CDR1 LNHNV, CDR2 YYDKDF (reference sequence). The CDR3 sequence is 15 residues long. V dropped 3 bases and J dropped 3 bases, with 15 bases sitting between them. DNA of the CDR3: TGTGCCACCAGCAGGTCAGCCGAGACAAGCTACGAGCAGTACTTC. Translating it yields CATSRSAETSYEQYF.

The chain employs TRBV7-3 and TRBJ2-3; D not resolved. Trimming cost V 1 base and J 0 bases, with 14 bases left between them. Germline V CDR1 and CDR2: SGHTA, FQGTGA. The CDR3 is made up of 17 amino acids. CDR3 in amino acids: CASSLRLVGTSTDTQYF. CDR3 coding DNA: TGTGCCAGCAGCTTAAGGCTTGTGGGTACTAGCACAGATACGCAGTATTTT.